This is a list of T cell receptor beta chains from one sample in a study of cytomegalovirus exposure and HLA in healthy donors. Sequencing used immunoSEQ multiplex PCR; TCRdb keeps in-frame clones, though not all of them. The sample consists of roughly 120,000 clones, over 15% of them appearing once. Input material: PBMCs. These TCRs come from a woman younger than 35 in good health and CMV-seronegative. Both conserved end residues are part of each CDR3. A D gene is named only where the DNA matches it firmly. Not all rows give a size; the values are once, few, many and, for expanded clones, a class.

V gene,J gene,clone size,D gene,CDR3 protein,CDR3 DNA
TRBV18,TRBJ2-5,.,.,CASSPPSGVGETQYF,TGTGCCAGCTCACCACCCTCAGGGGTGGGGGAGACCCAGTACTTC
TRBV2,TRBJ2-1,few,TRBD2,CASRNSGGSYNEQFF,TGTGCCAGCAGGAATAGCGGGGGCTCCTACAATGAGCAGTTCTTC
TRBV7-3,TRBJ2-7,few,.,CASSRVLGSEQYF,TGTGCCAGCAGCCGAGTCCTCGGGAGCGAGCAGTACTTC
TRBV7-3,TRBJ2-5,.,TRBD2,CASLASGTPGETQYF,TGTGCCAGCCTGGCTAGCGGCACCCCGGGGGAGACCCAGTACTTC
TRBV6-5,TRBJ1-1,.,.,CASSYLSEAFF,TGTGCCAGCAGTTATCTCAGTGAAGCTTTCTTT
TRBV5-1,TRBJ1-1,few,TRBD1,CASSFVQGAGTEAFF,TGCGCCAGCAGCTTCGTTCAGGGGGCCGGCACTGAAGCTTTCTTT
TRBV30,TRBJ2-3,few,.,CAWTEEITDTQYF,TGTGCCTGGACTGAAGAGATAACAGATACGCAGTATTTT
TRBV4-3,TRBJ2-2,.,TRBD1,CASSQELGTGGGELFF,TGCGCCAGCAGCCAAGAATTAGGAACAGGGGGCGGGGAGCTGTTTTTT
TRBV5-6,TRBJ2-2,few,TRBD1,CASSPGTGATGELFF,TGTGCCAGCAGCCCCGGGACAGGGGCCACCGGGGAGCTGTTTTTT
TRBV7-7,TRBJ2-2,.,TRBD2,CASSLRLAGGGTGELFF,TGTGCTAGCAGCTTACGGCTAGCGGGAGGAGGGACCGGGGAGCTGTTTTTT
TRBV7-9,TRBJ2-3,few,.,CASTYRERQYF,TGTGCCAGCACCTACCGGGAAAGGCAGTATTTT
TRBV6-1,TRBJ2-7,.,.,CASRRGGTTYEQYF,TGTGCCAGCAGGAGGGGCGGGACCACCTACGAGCAGTACTTC
TRBV5-1,TRBJ2-2,few,.,CASSQGGNLNTGELFF,TGCGCCAGCAGCCAAGGGGGTAATCTGAACACCGGGGAGCTGTTTTTT
TRBV6-6,TRBJ2-7,few,.,CASRGSGVYEQYF,TGTGCCAGCCGAGGGTCAGGGGTCTACGAGCAGTACTTC
TRBV28,TRBJ1-1,.,.,CASSLPGTVNTEAFF,TGTGCCAGCAGTCTCCCCGGGACTGTGAACACTGAAGCTTTCTTT
TRBV4-2,TRBJ2-3,.,TRBD2,CASSQGRGSGGGDTQYF,TGTGCCAGCAGCCAAGGGAGGGGTAGCGGGGGCGGAGATACGCAGTATTTT
TRBV28,TRBJ1-4,.,.,CATEEGRGNEKLFF,TGTGCCACCGAGGAAGGACGGGGTAATGAAAAACTGTTTTTT
TRBV5-4,TRBJ1-1,few,.,CASSLNAPVRRGTEAFF,TGTGCCAGCAGCTTGAACGCCCCCGTAAGAAGGGGCACTGAAGCTTTCTTT
TRBV30,TRBJ2-1,few,TRBD1,CAWGRGGEEFF,TGTGCCTGGGGGAGAGGGGGCGAGGAGTTCTTC
TRBV27,TRBJ2-7,.,.,CASSPRTVSSYEQYF,TGTGCCAGCAGTCCACGGACAGTTAGCTCCTACGAGCAGTACTTC
TRBV19,TRBJ1-2,few,TRBD1,CASSMVPDRLYGYTF,TGTGCCAGTAGTATGGTCCCGGACAGGCTCTATGGCTACACCTTC
TRBV6-5,TRBJ2-5,few,TRBD1,CASSQGGHETQYF,TGTGCCAGCAGTCAAGGGGGCCACGAGACCCAGTACTTC
TRBV28,TRBJ1-2,.,.,CASSPSGGAGYGYTF,TGTGCCAGCAGCCCTTCTGGGGGGGCTGGCTATGGCTACACCTTC
TRBV27,TRBJ2-5,.,.,CASSLFRAGGTQYF,TGTGCCAGCAGTTTATTCAGAGCCGGGGGGACCCAGTACTTC
TRBV4-1,TRBJ1-3,few,.,CASSPFLSGNTIYF,TGCGCCAGCAGCCCTTTCCTCTCTGGAAACACCATATATTTT
TRBV11-2,TRBJ2-7,.,TRBD2,CASSLEGSGNYEQYF,TGTGCCAGCAGCTTAGAGGGTAGCGGGAACTACGAGCAGTACTTC
TRBV7-8,TRBJ1-5,few,.,CASSLAGVSNQPQHF,TGTGCCAGCAGCTTAGCAGGGGTCAGCAATCAGCCCCAGCATTTT
TRBV7-9,TRBJ2-2,.,.,CASSLEGLAEDGELFF,TGTGCCAGCAGCTTAGAAGGTCTAGCCGAAGACGGGGAGCTGTTTTTT
TRBV7-8,TRBJ2-7,.,.,CASSSQGNSGYEQYF,TGTGCCAGCAGCTCACAAGGTAATAGCGGCTACGAGCAGTACTTC
TRBV2,TRBJ1-6,few,.,CASSERARTNSPLHF,TGTGCCAGCAGTGAGCGGGCGCGTACCAATTCACCCCTCCACTTT
TRBV28,TRBJ2-3,.,TRBD2,CASSPPRGAGADTQYF,TGTGCCAGCAGTCCGCCCCGCGGGGCGGGGGCAGATACGCAGTATTTT
TRBV2,TRBJ2-7,few,TRBD1,CASMLGTGLYEQYF,TGTGCCAGCATGTTGGGGACAGGGCTCTACGAGCAGTACTTC
TRBV4-2,TRBJ2-5,.,TRBD2,CASSQEGPSGGREQYF,TGTGCCAGCAGCCAAGAGGGGCCTAGCGGGGGCAGGGAGCAGTACTTC
TRBV6-6,TRBJ2-3,few,TRBD1,CASSYAGTGVTDTQYF,TGTGCCAGCAGTTATGCCGGGACAGGGGTGACAGATACGCAGTATTTT
TRBV19,TRBJ2-7,few,TRBD1,CASSWTGSYEQYF,TGTGCCAGTAGTTGGACAGGGTCCTACGAGCAGTACTTC
TRBV6-4,TRBJ2-1,.,TRBD2,CASSDRQTSGYNEQFF,TGTGCCAGCAGTGACCGTCAGACTAGCGGCTACAATGAGCAGTTCTTC
TRBV5-1,TRBJ2-1,few,TRBD1,CASSIGQVNEQFF,TGCGCCAGCAGCATCGGACAGGTCAATGAGCAGTTCTTC
TRBV7-2,TRBJ2-1,many,.,CASSFSRLARSSYNEQFF,TGTGCCAGCAGCTTCTCACGGCTAGCGCGAAGCTCCTACAATGAGCAGTTCTTC
TRBV6-1,TRBJ1-1,few,.,CASSNVFVNEAFF,TGTGCCAGCAGTAATGTATTCGTAAATGAAGCTTTCTTT
TRBV9,TRBJ2-7,.,.,CASSVAPGIYEQYF,TGTGCCAGCAGCGTAGCCCCAGGAATCTACGAGCAGTACTTC
TRBV7-3,TRBJ2-1,.,.,CASSSAISGRSYNEQFF,TGTGCCAGCAGCTCAGCGATTAGCGGCCGCTCCTACAATGAGCAGTTCTTC
TRBV5-1,TRBJ2-1,.,TRBD1,CASTLDRGDNEQFF,TGCGCCAGCACCCTGGACAGGGGTGACAATGAGCAGTTCTTC
TRBV11-2,TRBJ1-2,few,TRBD1,CASSSPRTGARGYTF,TGTGCCAGCAGCTCCCCTAGGACAGGCGCGAGGGGCTACACCTTC
TRBV2,TRBJ2-7,.,TRBD1,CASTQGALEQYF,TGTGCCAGCACGCAGGGGGCTCTCGAGCAGTACTTC
TRBV11-3,TRBJ2-2,.,TRBD2,CASSARSGADGELFF,TGTGCCAGCAGCGCCAGGAGCGGGGCCGACGGGGAGCTGTTTTTT
TRBV6-5,TRBJ2-4,few,.,CASSYAGQQNIQYF,TGTGCCAGCAGTTACGCGGGACAGCAAAACATTCAGTACTTC
TRBV30,TRBJ2-2,.,.,CAWSMWETGELFF,TGTGCCTGGAGTATGTGGGAGACCGGGGAGCTGTTTTTT